This T cell receptor (beta chain) derives from a study of T cells in Graves' hyperthyroidism and ophthalmopathy. General study results and limits: Most clonotypes expanded in thyroid above 0.001 were likewise present in blood.

Germline V gives CDR1 MDHEN, CDR2 SYDVKM. Trimming pared 6 bases from V and 2 bases from J, leaving 14 bases between. The CDR3 extends over 14 amino acids. TCR beta CDR3 region amplification was performed from RNA transcripts. An initial round of RT-PCR targeting the TCR CDR3 relied on the HTBI primer set. TCRdb fed the multiplex PCR reads into MiXCR, producing one record per CDR3 protein. The sample includes around 570,000 distinct CDR3 sequences, around 20% of them seen just once. This clonotype was observed many times. What it recognizes is unknown. The TCR comes from a man aged 40-49 years with Graves' ophthalmopathy. The genes are TRBV28 and TRBJ2-7; no clear D gene. The source material was blood. The DNA of the CDR3 is TGTGCCAGCAGGAGCCTCGGCGAGACCTACGAGCAGTACTTC. Amino acid sequence: CASRSLGETYEQYF.